This TCR beta chain was captured by sequencing in a study of T cells and Merkel cell carcinoma outcomes. With 5 bases removed from V and 4 bases from J, the gap between germline ends came to 8 bases. CDR3 size: 12 residues. Germline V CDR1 and CDR2: SGHTA, FQGTGA. Here immunoSEQ multiplex PCR was the method, and the copy in TCRdb shows in-frame clones only, minus some. Among 2,000 to 2,500 clones listed, 88% were seen once. This TCR came from a human donor with Merkel cell carcinoma. Sequenced: tumor tissue from Merkel cell carcinoma. This chain uses TRBV7-3 with TRBJ1-2; D remains unclear. CDR3 residues: CASSKLSYGYTF. The CDR3 bases are TGTGCCAGCAGCAAACTGAGCTATGGCTACACCTTC.